A selection of T cell receptor beta chains follows, all from one sample in a study of sequential checkpoint blockade in melanoma. TCRdb keeps only in-frame clones here, not all; method: immunoSEQ multiplex PCR. The profile shows about 5,000 clones, approximately 23% of them singletons. Sequenced here: tumor tissue (inferred from file names), sampled from a patient given nivolumab and ipilimumab in sequence. These receptors came from a human donor with melanoma. CDR3s include the opening cysteine and the closing phenylalanine or tryptophan. Fields, in order: CDR3 protein, V gene, D gene, clone size, J gene. A D gene is named only where the DNA matches it firmly. A clone size is listed for some rows: how often the clone was seen (once, few, many), or a class if it is expanded.

CARMYAAGGYSNQPQHF | TRBV5-1 | TRBD1 | few | TRBJ1-5
CASSVTGGLTGELFF | TRBV9 | TRBD1 | few | TRBJ2-2
CASSPLPGNTEAFF | TRBV18 | . | few | TRBJ1-1
CASSSSGSWAGELFF | TRBV11-3 | TRBD2 | few | TRBJ2-2
CASREGGSSYEQYF | TRBV11-3 | . | many | TRBJ2-7
CASSSYPGGPDTQYF | TRBV11-3 | TRBD2 | . | TRBJ2-3
CASSYDEYSNQPQHF | TRBV6-8 | . | . | TRBJ1-5
CASSLREAGASYEQYF | TRBV11-3 | . | few | TRBJ2-7
CASRAGTGAYNEQFF | TRBV11-3 | TRBD1 | many | TRBJ2-1
CASSLTGVAGAFF | TRBV28 | TRBD1 | . | TRBJ1-1
CASSTEGGNQPQHF | TRBV19 | . | few | TRBJ1-5
CASRPGTGRTDTQYF | TRBV6-8 | TRBD1 | few | TRBJ2-3
CASKSSTDSNQPQHF | TRBV5-1 | . | . | TRBJ1-5
CASSGSGGASDTQYF | TRBV9 | TRBD2 | . | TRBJ2-3
CASSYRVPTGELFF | TRBV6-8 | . | medium-sized | TRBJ2-2
CASSEALGAGVGEKLFF | TRBV6-1 | . | few | TRBJ1-4
CASSSVDLTEAFF | TRBV23-1 | . | few | TRBJ1-1
CASSLSGKRDGYTF | TRBV11-3 | . | many | TRBJ1-2
CASSLTTGNEQFF | TRBV6-8 | . | few | TRBJ2-1
CASSDSRNRGFSGYTF | TRBV6-8 | TRBD1 | few | TRBJ1-2
CAISEGYSSGNTIYF | TRBV10-3 | . | . | TRBJ1-3
CASLRTGSRYGYTF | TRBV28 | . | . | TRBJ1-2
CASSWRDPNEKLFF | TRBV5-1 | . | . | TRBJ1-4
CASSLGGSEPKYSTDTQYF | TRBV11-3 | TRBD2 | . | TRBJ2-3
CASSPLTSGGGNEQFF | TRBV9 | TRBD2 | many | TRBJ2-1
CATSSDRGQWQPQHF | TRBV15 | TRBD1 | . | TRBJ1-5
CASSDQTLSGYTF | TRBV25-1 | . | once | TRBJ1-2
CASSVGASSYEQYF | TRBV2 | . | medium-sized | TRBJ2-7
CASSPVTGRNTIYF | TRBV9 | TRBD1 | many | TRBJ1-3
CASSSQGAAYNEQFF | TRBV7-1 | TRBD1 | many | TRBJ2-1
CASRTGHNNEQFF | TRBV23-1 | . | . | TRBJ2-1
CASSLGHYYEQYF | TRBV23-1 | . | . | TRBJ2-7
CASSLFDSQRDEQYF | TRBV5-1 | . | few | TRBJ2-7
CATLQWGSSYEQYF | TRBV28 | . | . | TRBJ2-7